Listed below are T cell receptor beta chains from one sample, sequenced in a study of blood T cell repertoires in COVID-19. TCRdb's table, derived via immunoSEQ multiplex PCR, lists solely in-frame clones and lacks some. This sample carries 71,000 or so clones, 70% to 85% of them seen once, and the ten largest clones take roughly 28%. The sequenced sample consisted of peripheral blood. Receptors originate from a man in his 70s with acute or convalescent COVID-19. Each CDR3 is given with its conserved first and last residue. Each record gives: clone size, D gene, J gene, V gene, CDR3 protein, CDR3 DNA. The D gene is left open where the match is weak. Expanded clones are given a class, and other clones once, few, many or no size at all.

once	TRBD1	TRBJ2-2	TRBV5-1	CASSSGQGYTGELFF	TGCGCCAGCAGCTCGGGACAGGGGTACACCGGGGAGCTGTTTTTT
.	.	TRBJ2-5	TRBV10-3	CATTVQPSDGTQYF	TGTGCCACGACCGTTCAGCCTAGCGATGGGACCCAGTACTTC
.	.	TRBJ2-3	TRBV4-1	CASSQGARGSTDTQYF	TGCGCCAGCAGCCAAGGCGCGCGGGGCAGCACAGATACGCAGTATTTT
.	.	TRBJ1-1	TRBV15	CATSRDGQLNTEAFF	TGTGCCACCAGCAGAGACGGACAGCTGAACACTGAAGCTTTCTTT
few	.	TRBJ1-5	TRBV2	CASSRHRTDQDQPQHF	TGTGCCAGCAGTCGTCATAGGACTGACCAGGATCAGCCCCAGCATTTT
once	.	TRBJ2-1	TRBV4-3	CASSQALLGGEQFF	TGCGCCAGCAGCCAAGCCCTTCTGGGAGGTGAGCAGTTCTTC
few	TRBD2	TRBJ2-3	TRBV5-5	CASSLAGGRSEQYF	TGTGCCAGCAGCTTGGCAGGCGGGAGGAGCGAGCAGTATTTT
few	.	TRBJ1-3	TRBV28	CASNTYQGYGNTIYF	TGTGCCAGCAACACTTATCAGGGTTATGGAAACACCATATATTTT
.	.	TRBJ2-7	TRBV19	CASRIADSAYEQYF	TGTGCCAGTAGAATAGCGGACTCAGCCTACGAGCAGTACTTC
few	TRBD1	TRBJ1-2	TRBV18	CASSPGQGGYTF	TGTGCCAGCTCACCGGGACAGGGCGGCTACACCTTC
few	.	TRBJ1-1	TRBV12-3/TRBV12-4	CASEDSMNTEAFF	TGTGCCAGCGAAGACAGCATGAACACTGAAGCTTTCTTT
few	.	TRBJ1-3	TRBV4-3	CASSQDRSVPGNTIYF	TGCGCCAGCAGCCAAGATCGTTCAGTCCCTGGAAACACCATATATTTT
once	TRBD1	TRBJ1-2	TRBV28	CASGRGDNYGYTF	TGTGCCAGCGGCAGGGGGGATAACTATGGCTACACCTTC
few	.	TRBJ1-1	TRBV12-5	CASGLVRIGLGRDTEAFF	TGTGCTAGTGGTTTGGTACGGATCGGACTCGGACGGGACACTGAAGCTTTCTTT
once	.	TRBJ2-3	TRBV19	CASAAADTQYF	TGTGCCAGTGCTGCGGCAGATACGCAGTATTTT
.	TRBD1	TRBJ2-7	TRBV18	CASSPGTGPSYEQYF	TGTGCCAGCTCACCAGGGACAGGTCCTTCCTACGAGCAGTACTTC
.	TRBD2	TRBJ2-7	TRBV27	CASSRDLAGVVYEQYF	TGTGCCAGCAGCCGCGACCTAGCGGGAGTTGTATACGAGCAGTACTTC
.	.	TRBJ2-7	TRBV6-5	CASARGGGSYEQYF	TGTGCCAGCGCCCGCGGGGGCGGGTCCTACGAGCAGTACTTC
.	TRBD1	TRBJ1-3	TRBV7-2	CASSPRTGGGNTIYF	TGTGCCAGCAGCCCTCGGACAGGGGGCGGAAACACCATATATTTT
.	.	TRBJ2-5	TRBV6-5	CASGRGTETQYF	TGTGCCAGTGGGAGGGGGACTGAGACCCAGTACTTC
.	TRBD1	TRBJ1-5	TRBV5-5	CASSLYPMAGGTYSNQPQHF	TGTGCCAGCAGCTTGTACCCCATGGCAGGGGGGACCTATAGCAATCAGCCCCAGCATTTT
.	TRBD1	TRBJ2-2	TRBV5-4	CASSDGQGLNTGELFF	TGTGCCAGCAGCGACGGACAGGGATTGAACACCGGGGAGCTGTTTTTT